Below, 6 T cell receptor beta chains from the same sample are listed, as sequenced in a study of blood T cell repertoires in COVID-19 (dated by TCRdb to the early 2020s). Library preparation used the immunoSEQ multiplex PCR assay. Entries here come from immuneACCESS through TCRdb and include only in-frame sequences with V and J called. Some clones fail to appear in such tables; in the studies checked, an unresolved V gene covers under half of the shortfall, and the cause of the remainder is unknown. The sample profile shows 300,000 or so clones; 70% to 90% of them were found once. The top ten hold roughly 1.3% of the sample. The sample taken for sequencing was peripheral blood. These receptors were taken from a man aged 65-85 years with acute or convalescent COVID-19.

The V gene is TRBV30, the J gene TRBJ2-7; 9 nucleotides line up with TRBD1. Germline V CDR1 and CDR2: GTSNPN, SVGIG (reference sequence). CDR3 length: 17 amino acids. V trimming: 0 bases; J trimming: 0 bases; junction bases outside the gene matches: 9. The CDR3 sequence is CAWSVSPTGGLSYEQYF. In DNA, the CDR3 is TGTGCCTGGAGTGTAAGCCCTACAGGGGGCCTCTCCTACGAGCAGTACTTC.

CDR3 protein: CASSEDAGAHTEAFF. The CDR3 coding sequence is TGTGCCAGCAGTGAGGATGCAGGGGCGCACACTGAAGCTTTCTTT. The genes are TRBV2 and TRBJ1-1; maybe TRBD1 (6 bases). The CDR3 spans 15 residues. Trimming cost V 3 bases and J 3 bases, with 14 bases left between them. The germline V gene encodes CDR1 SNHLY and CDR2 FYNNEI.

This clone was picked up one time. The chain employs TRBV5-1 and TRBJ2-4; possibly TRBD2 for D (6 bases). Germline assignment: CDR1 SGHRS and CDR2 YFSETQ. The CDR3 totals 16 residues. V was shortened by 3 bases and J by 8 bases, with 21 bases between the two germline ends. CDR3 sequence (DNA): TGCGCCAGCAGCTGGCGTGGGGAGGAGGGTTCGGACATTCAGTACTTC. Translation gives CASSWRGEEGSDIQYF.

The chain joins TRBV15 to TRBJ1-2, with 12 positions matching TRBD1. This CDR3 comprises 16 residues. The trim removed 0 bases at V and 8 bases at J, leaving 7 bases unmatched. Germline V CDR1 and CDR2: LNHNV, YYDKDF (reference sequence). The CDR3 DNA is TGTGCCACCAGCAGAGATGGGGGACAGGGGGCGGGAGGCTACACCTTC. Its protein product is CATSRDGGQGAGGYTF. The entire variable domain, with the rest obtained from reference TRBV15 and TRBJ1-2, is as follows: DAMVIQNPRYQVTQFGKPVTLSCSQTLNHNVMYWYQQKSSQAPKLLFHYYDKDFNNEADTPDNFQSRRPNTSFCFLDIRSPGLGDTAMYLCATSRDGGQGAGGYTFGSGTRLTVV.

The V call is TRBV19, the J call TRBJ1-3, with 7 positions matching TRBD1. Per germline, CDR1 LNHDA and CDR2 SQIVND (reference sequence). V shed 6 bases and J 0 bases; nucleotides not matched to a gene: 11. The CDR3 runs 17 residues. CDR3 in amino acids: CASRPRTGVTSGNTIYF. As DNA, the CDR3 is TGTGCCAGTAGACCCCGGACAGGAGTCACCTCTGGAAACACCATATATTTT.

The V and J genes are TRBV4-2 and TRBJ1-4; 7 positions match TRBD1. V was clipped by 8 bases and J by 0 bases; unmatched bases: 15. CDR1 is LGHNA, CDR2 YNFKEQ, per germline. This CDR3 spans 18 amino acids. CDR3 protein: CASGSTGTASATNEKLFF. The DNA of the CDR3 is TGTGCCAGCGGTTCCACCGGGACAGCAAGTGCAACTAATGAAAAACTGTTTTTT.